This T cell receptor beta chain was captured by sequencing in a study of PD-L1 blockade in urothelial cancer. Overall study: Patients had received 0 to 3 prior chemotherapy regimens. Treatment start was followed by blood analysis at 3 weeks (second dose) and again at 6 weeks. Researchers found blood samples held a median of roughly 140,000 T cells.

Time point in this sample: pretreatment peripheral blood. The germline V gene has CDR1 GTSNPN and CDR2 SVGIG (reference sequence). The V gene end was trimmed by 3 bases and the J gene end by 5 bases; junction bases not matched to a gene: 4. The CDR3 covers 13 residues. Here immunoSEQ multiplex PCR was the method, and the copy in TCRdb shows in-frame clones only, minus some. The table records roughly 52,000 clones, 84% of them present only once. This chain joins TRBV30 and TRBJ2-5, with 9 bases lining up with TRBD2. This specimen consisted of PBMCs, obtained around atezolizumab (anti-PD-L1) treatment. The TCR was taken from a man aged 45 to 65 with urothelial cancer. CDR3 residues: CAWRIAGAETQYF. CDR3 nucleotide sequence: TGTGCCTGGAGGATAGCGGGAGCCGAGACCCAGTACTTC.